One and the same sample provided the 6 T cell receptor beta chains below, sequenced in a study of blood T cell repertoires in COVID-19. Libraries were prepared by immunoSEQ multiplex PCR; TCRdb keeps only in-frame clonotypes and omits some of them. This sample has some 62,000 clones, with 65% to 80% found just once. The material sequenced was peripheral blood. All receptors come from a human donor in a cohort sampled during active COVID-19.

The rearrangement uses TRBV24-1 and TRBJ2-1, with 7 bases matching TRBD2. CDR1 is KGHDR, CDR2 SFDVKD, per germline. V trimming: 4 bases; J trimming: 4 bases; junction bases outside the gene matches: 6. This CDR3 spans 15 amino acids. The CDR3: CATSDQRGPYNEQFF. The CDR3 region has the DNA TGTGCCACCAGTGACCAGCGGGGCCCGTACAATGAGCAGTTCTTC.

V and J are TRBV19 and TRBJ1-5; D remains ambiguous. The CDR3 consists of 13 residues. Trimming removed 3 bases at V and 2 bases at J, with 5 bases between. CDR1 and CDR2 (germline): LNHDA, SQIVND (reference sequence). In DNA form, the CDR3 reads TGTGCCAGTAGTATTTCTGGCAATCAGCCCCAGCATTTT. This sequence encodes CASSISGNQPQHF. Looking up the rest from reference TRBV19 and TRBJ1-5 gives the full variable domain: DGGITQSPKYLFRKEGQNVTLSCEQNLNHDAMYWYRQDPGQGLRLIYYSQIVNDFQKGDIAEGYSVSREKKESFPLTVTSAQKNPTAFYLCASSISGNQPQHFGDGTRLSIL.

The gene calls are TRBV5-1 and TRBJ1-4; TRBD1 matches 8 bases. This CDR3 region has 15 residues. V shed 0 bases, J shed 8 bases, and the junction held 6 bases outside the gene matches. Germline values: CDR1 SGHRS, CDR2 YFSETQ. DNA of the CDR3: TGCGCCAGCAGCTTGGATGGGACAGGCATAGAAAAACTGTTTTTT. It encodes CASSLDGTGIEKLFF.

The table lists this clone with a few counts. The J gene is TRBJ2-2, the V gene TRBV19; the D is unclear. V lost 0 bases and J lost 3, with 8 bases in between. The length of the CDR3 is 15 residues. Per the germline V gene, CDR1 is LNHDA and CDR2 is SQIVND (reference sequence). In DNA form, the CDR3 reads TGTGCCAGTAGTATAGAGGCCAGATACACCGGGGAGCTGTTTTTT. Translated: CASSIEARYTGELFF. Full variable domain (remainder filled in from reference TRBV19 and TRBJ2-2): DGGITQSPKYLFRKEGQNVTLSCEQNLNHDAMYWYRQDPGQGLRLIYYSQIVNDFQKGDIAEGYSVSREKKESFPLTVTSAQKNPTAFYLCASSIEARYTGELFFGEGSRLTVL.

The chain links TRBV7-9 to TRBJ1-6; 8 nucleotides match TRBD1. V was pared by 3 bases and J by 9 bases, with 4 bases of the junction left unmatched. This CDR3 has 14 residues. Germline assignment: CDR1 SEHNR and CDR2 FQNEAQ (reference sequence). This chain's CDR3 is CASSLQGAVSPLHF. The CDR3 nucleotides read TGTGCCAGCAGCTTGCAGGGGGCAGTTTCACCCCTCCACTTT.

V is TRBV5-1 and J is TRBJ2-7; 9 positions agree with TRBD1. Germline V gene lookup returns CDR1 SGHRS and CDR2 YFSETQ. J lost 9 bases, V lost 1 base, and 11 bases had no gene match. CDR3 length: 15 residues. The CDR3 region is CASSLTGTGYLGQYF. The CDR3 DNA sequence: TGCGCCAGCAGCTTGACCGGGACAGGGTATCTTGGGCAGTACTTC.